This T cell receptor (beta chain) was sequenced during a study of early T cells in non-severe SARS-CoV-2 infection. About the study: With bulk RNA from unsorted whole blood as input, sequencing yielded unpaired chains.

Individual cDNA molecules were tagged with unique molecular identifiers, the study reported. One entry per CDR3 protein results from TCRdb running MiXCR on the 5' RACE reads. The sample has about 25,000 distinct CDR3 sequences, approximately 5% seen once. V lost 5 bases and J 6 bases, leaving 14 bases between the germline ends. Germline values: CDR1 SGHTA, CDR2 FQGNSA. The CDR3 extends over 14 amino acids. This clonotype is deemed medium-sized (0.01 to 0.1%). This sequence originates from an adult who was a healthcare worker with PCR-confirmed SARS-CoV-2 infection or an uninfected control (not recorded which). Sequenced sample: whole blood. V and J are TRBV7-2 and TRBJ2-1; TRBD2 is a possible D gene (5 bases). CDR3: CASSVTGTSNEQFF. CDR3 DNA: TGTGCCAGCAGCGTAACGGGTACTAGCAATGAGCAGTTCTTC.